In this sample, the clone carrying this T cell receptor beta chain turned up many times. Its antigen is currently unknown. This sample was taken from a study of T cell repertoires in cytomegalovirus infection. Overall study: Public TCR beta signatures provided an indication of both CMV infection and a matching HLA type.

TCRdb used MiXCR to reprocess the reads, holding one entry per CDR3 protein. The sample lists some 250,000 distinct CDR3 sequences, roughly 9% occurring once. Germline assignment: CDR1 DFQATT and CDR2 SNEGSKA (reference sequence). This CDR3 region has 15 residues. J was trimmed by 0 bases and V by 6 bases; bases with no gene match: 7. Whole-study results and caveats: It was HLA-C-restricted CMV-specific TCR beta clonotypes that dominated the response ex vivo. Using cumulative public TCR beta family frequency, the authors identified those who carried CMV together with the relevant HLA.

Sequenced: PBMCs. V usage is TRBV20-1 and J usage is TRBJ2-3, with 9 positions matching TRBD2. The clonotype originates from a human donor in good health (CMV status not recorded). Some clones in this sample may be carry-over from other donors' samples. The CDR3 region is CSAVSGGLSTDTQYF. The CDR3 region has the DNA TGCAGTGCCGTTAGCGGGGGCTTAAGCACAGATACGCAGTATTTT.